A single sample is the source of the 26 T cell receptor beta chains below, sequenced in a study of cytomegalovirus exposure and HLA in healthy donors. The PCR was carried out with 60 Vbeta primers and 13 Jbeta primers. Produced via immunoSEQ multiplex PCR; TCRdb's table is partial and in-frame only. Of tens of thousands of clones detected, approximately 81% appear once; the ten largest clones hold almost 7.5%. Sequencing was done on a sample of PBMCs. The source is a woman in her twenties or thirties in good health and CMV-seropositive.

The V gene is TRBV6-5, the J gene TRBJ2-1; 10 bases are shared with TRBD2. This CDR3 region has 16 residues. Trimming cost V 2 bases and J 2 bases; bases outside gene matches: 3. Germline CDR1 MNHEY, CDR2 SVGAGI. In nucleotides, the CDR3 is TGTGCCAGCAGTTACGAACTAGCGGGGACCTACAATGAGCAGTTCTTC. This gives the protein CASSYELAGTYNEQFF.

The chain joins TRBV5-1 to TRBJ2-5; 7 bases fit TRBD1. The J call is uncertain, as TRBJ2-7 better fits the DNA end. The germline V gene has CDR1 SGHRS and CDR2 YFSETQ. This CDR3 is 16 amino acids long. CDR3 DNA: TGCGCCAGCAGCCCTGACATGGGGACAGACTCCTACGAGCAGTACTTC. Protein product: CASSPDMGTDSYEQYF.

V and J are TRBV4-2 and TRBJ2-1, with 10 bases fitting TRBD2. Trimming cost V 3 bases and J 8 bases; bases outside gene matches: 10. This CDR3 is built from 16 residues. The germline gives CDR1 LGHNA, CDR2 YNFKEQ. DNA for the CDR3: TGTGCCAGCAGCCAGATCCGGCTAGCGGGAGAGGATGAGCAGTTCTTC. This codes for CASSQIRLAGEDEQFF.

The gene calls are TRBV15 and TRBJ2-7; 9 bases fit TRBD2. V shed 0 bases, J shed 2 bases, and the junction held 2 bases outside the gene matches. The CDR3 spans 15 residues. Germline lookup yields CDR1 LNHNV and CDR2 YYDKDF (reference sequence). The CDR3 region is CATSREASGTYEQYF. The CDR3, as DNA: TGTGCCACCAGCAGAGAGGCTAGCGGGACCTACGAGCAGTACTTC.

The chain joins TRBV9 to TRBJ2-7; 7 nucleotides agree with TRBD2. The CDR3 loop spans 13 amino acids. CDR1 SGDLS and CDR2 YYNGEE come from the germline V gene. V was pared by 3 bases and J by 5 bases, with 5 bases of the junction left unmatched. CDR3 sequence (DNA): TGTGCCAGCAGCGGGACTAGTTTCAACGAGCAGTACTTC. This codes for CASSGTSFNEQYF.

The chain couples TRBV6-1 to TRBJ2-4, with D possibly TRBD1 on 5 matching bases. There are 14 residues in the CDR3. The germline V gene encodes CDR1 MNHNS and CDR2 SASEGT. The V end was cut by 2 bases, the J end by 9 bases, with 14 bases between. In DNA form, the CDR3 reads TGTGCCAGCAGTGAAATAAAAGGGGTCGGCATTCAGTACTTC. This gives the protein CASSEIKGVGIQYF.

J is TRBJ2-3 and V is TRBV27; D is unclear. V lost 5 bases and J 0 bases, leaving 24 bases between the germline ends. CDR3 size: 19 residues. The germline CDR1 and CDR2 sequences are MNHEY and SMNVEV (reference sequence). The CDR3 nucleotides read TGTGCCAGCAGTCCCTTCGCCCTAAAGAAATCCCCTAGCACAGATACGCAGTATTTT. Protein sequence: CASSPFALKKSPSTDTQYF.

The chain combines TRBV5-6 with TRBJ2-1; D call uncertain. The CDR3 loop spans 11 amino acids. CDR1 is SGHDT, CDR2 YYEEEE, per germline. V was clipped by 2 bases and J by 10 bases, with 7 bases between them. DNA for the CDR3: TGTGCCAGCAGCTTTAGCCTAGAGCAGTTCTTC. Protein product: CASSFSLEQFF.

The V call is TRBV2, the J call TRBJ2-5, with a weak D call TRBD2 (5 bases). The germline V gene has CDR1 SNHLY and CDR2 FYNNEI. The V end lost 5 bases, the J end lost 5 bases, and 12 bases lay between the germline ends. The CDR3 is made up of 13 amino acids. CDR3 residues: CASSLGIGETQYF. DNA for the CDR3: TGTGCCAGCAGTCTCGGGATAGGGGAGACCCAGTACTTC.

The V gene is TRBV7-2, the J gene TRBJ1-4; 7 bases line up with TRBD1. The CDR3 loop spans 14 amino acids. The germline gives CDR1 SGHTA, CDR2 FQGNSA. V shed 5 bases, J shed 8 bases, and the junction held 8 bases outside the gene matches. For the CDR3, the DNA is TGTGCCAGCAGCCGATCTGGGACAGCCGAAAAACTGTTTTTT. It encodes CASSRSGTAEKLFF. The full variable domain, with the rest looked up from reference TRBV7-2 and TRBJ1-4, is GAGVSQSPSNKVTEKGKDVELRCDPISGHTALYWYRQSLGQGLEFLIYFQGNSAPDKSGLPSDRFSAERTGGSVSTLTIQRTQQEDSAVYLCASSRSGTAEKLFFGSGTQLSVL.

This chain joins TRBV21-1 and TRBJ2-2; the table calls TRBD1, which could not be checked here. TRBV21-1 is assigned pseudogene status. The CDR3 is 17 amino acids. For the CDR3, the DNA is TGTGCCAGCAGCATCCAACAGGGGACCCTGAACACCGGGGAGCTGTTTTTT. It translates to CASSIQQGTLNTGELFF.

This chain's CDR3 is CASSDVVYEQYF. CDR3 DNA sequence: TGTGCCAGCAGTGACGTTGTCTACGAGCAGTACTTC. This chain uses TRBV25-1 with TRBJ2-7, with no clear D. Per germline, CDR1 MGHDK and CDR2 SYGVNS. V was pared by 3 bases and J by 3 bases, with 6 bases between. The CDR3 is 12 amino acids.

The V and J genes are TRBV5-6 and TRBJ2-2, with D possibly TRBD1 on 5 matching bases. V was clipped by 0 bases and J by 7 bases, with 7 bases between them. The germline gives CDR1 SGHDT, CDR2 YYEEEE. The CDR3 length is 13 residues. The CDR3 is CASSLGQGGELFF. CDR3 DNA sequence: TGTGCCAGCAGCTTGGGGCAGGGCGGGGAGCTGTTTTTT.

The rearrangement links TRBV11-1 to TRBJ2-7; 12 bases match TRBD2. This CDR3 has 16 amino acids. Unmatched junction bases numbered 6, after V lost 5 bases and J lost 1 base. The V gene's germline CDR1 is SGHAT and CDR2 FQDESV (reference sequence). The CDR3 is CASSGGLAGGSYEQYF. CDR3 coding DNA: TGTGCCAGCAGCGGAGGGCTAGCGGGAGGGTCCTACGAGCAGTACTTC.

This chain joins TRBV5-4 and TRBJ1-2, with D possibly matching TRBD1 (5 bases). Germline CDR1 is SGHNT and CDR2 is YYREEE (reference sequence). The CDR3 has 15 amino acids. Between the trimmed V and J ends, which lost 4 bases and 1 base, there was a span of 14 bases. In nucleotides, the CDR3 is TGTGCCAGCAGCCCGGTGGGGGGAAGTAACTATGGCTACACCTTC. It codes for CASSPVGGSNYGYTF.

The rearrangement links TRBV6-5 to TRBJ1-5; the D gene is possibly TRBD1 (5 bases). The CDR3 is made up of 13 amino acids. The V end lost 6 bases, the J end lost 7 bases, and 13 bases lay between the germline ends. Germline CDR1 reads MNHEY; CDR2 reads SVGAGI. In nucleotides, the CDR3 is TGTGCCAGCAGGCGCGGGGGGGGACAGCCCCAGCATTTT. Protein product: CASRRGGGQPQHF.

This clone appeared once. The CDR3 is CASSLGGTSYEQYF. CDR3 DNA: TGTGCCAGCAGCTTAGGCGGCACATCCTACGAGCAGTACTTC. V usage is TRBV7-2 and J usage is TRBJ2-7, with D unresolved. The CDR3 contains 14 residues. Germline V gene data show CDR1 as SGHTA and CDR2 as FQGNSA. Trimming pared 1 base from V and 1 base from J, leaving 8 bases between.

J is TRBJ2-7 and V is TRBV7-2; TRBD2 agrees at 10 bases. The J segment lost 2 bases and the V segment lost 4 bases, leaving 2 bases of the junction unmatched. Germline V gives CDR1 SGHTA, CDR2 FQGNSA. The CDR3 totals 14 residues. CDR3 loop: CASSSTSGAYEQYF. In nucleotides, the CDR3 is TGTGCCAGCAGCTCCACTAGCGGGGCCTACGAGCAGTACTTC.

The chain recombines TRBV7-2 with TRBJ1-1; 7 bases are shared with TRBD1. In germline, CDR1 is SGHTA, CDR2 FQGNSA. There are 17 residues in the CDR3. V dropped 0 bases and J dropped 7; count of bases not matched to a gene: 14. DNA of the CDR3: TGTGCCAGCAGCTTAGCACCTCCCGGGACAGTCCCGCTTGAAGCTTTCTTT. This encodes CASSLAPPGTVPLEAFF.

The V and J genes are TRBV6-5 and TRBJ1-2; 8 nucleotides align to TRBD1. The junction had 2 bases not matched to a gene; V was cut back by 6 bases and J by 5 bases. The germline V gene has CDR1 MNHEY and CDR2 SVGAGI. The CDR3 contains 12 residues. The CDR3 bases are TGTGCCAGCAGCAGACAGGGGTATGGCTACACCTTC. Its translation: CASSRQGYGYTF.

The chain carries TRBV5-1 and TRBJ1-2; D is perhaps TRBD1 (5 bases). In germline, CDR1 is SGHRS, CDR2 YFSETQ. V shed 0 bases and J shed 0 bases, with 6 bases lying between them. The CDR3 consists of 14 residues. The CDR3, as DNA: TGCGCCAGCAGCTTGGAGGGGACTAACTATGGCTACACCTTC. Translation: CASSLEGTNYGYTF.

This chain links TRBV13 with TRBJ1-2, with D possibly TRBD1 on 6 matching bases. V was cut by 5 bases and J by 6 bases, with 16 bases left in between. Germline V CDR1 and CDR2: PRHDT, FYEKMQ (reference sequence). This CDR3 is built from 14 residues. This CDR3 is CASSITGTSDGYTF. In DNA, the CDR3 is TGTGCCAGCAGCATCACCGGGACATCTGATGGCTACACCTTC.

J is TRBJ1-2 and V is TRBV28; 7 nucleotides line up with TRBD1. The CDR3 loop spans 17 amino acids. V dropped 1 base and J dropped 4; count of bases not matched to a gene: 12. The germline CDR1 and CDR2 sequences are MDHEN and SYDVKM. CDR3 residues: CASSLYGGLGQFYGYTF. CDR3 bases: TGTGCCAGCAGTTTATATGGCGGGTTGGGACAGTTCTATGGCTACACCTTC.

The chain carries TRBV2 and TRBJ2-1, with 7 bases that match TRBD2. The germline gives CDR1 SNHLY, CDR2 FYNNEI. J was trimmed by 7 bases and V by 8 bases; bases with no gene match: 11. CDR3 size: 14 residues. CDR3 loop: CASYSGRAGNEQFF. The CDR3 DNA is TGTGCCAGCTACTCGGGGAGGGCGGGGAATGAGCAGTTCTTC.

The CDR3 bases are TGCGCCAGCAGCCAAGCCCTGGGGGGAGGGTCCTACGAGCAGTACTTC. Translated, it gives CASSQALGGGSYEQYF. V usage is TRBV4-1 and J usage is TRBJ2-7, with 7 bases aligning to TRBD2. The trim removed 1 base at V and 1 base at J, leaving 7 bases unmatched. Germline lookup yields CDR1 MGHRA and CDR2 YSYEKL. The CDR3 runs 16 residues.

The CDR3 DNA sequence: TGTGCCAGCAGTGAAACTCCCTACGAGCAGTACTTC. It translates to CASSETPYEQYF. The J gene is TRBJ2-7, the V gene TRBV2; D is uncertain. CDR1 SNHLY and CDR2 FYNNEI come from the germline V gene. Trimming stripped 2 bases from V and 2 bases from J, with 4 bases between. The CDR3 consists of 12 residues.